This note documents a single TCR beta chain sequence. Its antigen is currently not known. There are no base qualities to consult, and no much larger clone falls within one base. Library generation was performed with PCR. This sample was sequenced with an Illumina HiSeq 2500. To normalize quantification of the TCRbeta repertoire, the TCR libraries were built with molecular barcoding that relied on unique molecular identifiers. TCRdb reanalyzed the raw reads on its own, using fastp at Q25 for trimming and MiXCR for clone calling, and kept in-frame beta chains. Identical CDR3 proteins give one entry, which carries the most common genes and DNA. This sample lists 210,000 or so distinct CDR3 sequences; approximately 9.5% were detected once. The ten largest account for 5% to 7% of the sample. The sample belongs to a study of T-cell reconstitution after alpha-beta-depleted transplantation in children (dated by TCRdb to the mid-2010s). Describing the broader study: T-cell immune reconstitution after TCRalphabeta/CD19-depleted allogeneic hematopoietic cell transplantation in children was quantitatively tracked in the study by means of TCR repertoire profiling.

Counted from cysteine to phenylalanine, this CDR3 has 12 amino acids. Solely the CDR3 DNA is kept, with 36 bases framed from the first base. Trimming takes 7 bases from V and 2 bases from J, and the germline ends sit 9 bases apart. Sequenced material: PBMCs from the stem cell graft donor, taken from the stem cell graft. The receptor was derived from a human donor who donated a stem cell graft to a child with acute lymphoblastic leukemia. This chain joins TRBV12-3 or TRBV12-4 to TRBJ2-7; no D gene can be assigned with confidence. The CDR3 has the sequence CASMVPTYEQYF. The DNA reads TGTGCCAGCATGGTCCCTACCTACGAGCAGTACTTC.